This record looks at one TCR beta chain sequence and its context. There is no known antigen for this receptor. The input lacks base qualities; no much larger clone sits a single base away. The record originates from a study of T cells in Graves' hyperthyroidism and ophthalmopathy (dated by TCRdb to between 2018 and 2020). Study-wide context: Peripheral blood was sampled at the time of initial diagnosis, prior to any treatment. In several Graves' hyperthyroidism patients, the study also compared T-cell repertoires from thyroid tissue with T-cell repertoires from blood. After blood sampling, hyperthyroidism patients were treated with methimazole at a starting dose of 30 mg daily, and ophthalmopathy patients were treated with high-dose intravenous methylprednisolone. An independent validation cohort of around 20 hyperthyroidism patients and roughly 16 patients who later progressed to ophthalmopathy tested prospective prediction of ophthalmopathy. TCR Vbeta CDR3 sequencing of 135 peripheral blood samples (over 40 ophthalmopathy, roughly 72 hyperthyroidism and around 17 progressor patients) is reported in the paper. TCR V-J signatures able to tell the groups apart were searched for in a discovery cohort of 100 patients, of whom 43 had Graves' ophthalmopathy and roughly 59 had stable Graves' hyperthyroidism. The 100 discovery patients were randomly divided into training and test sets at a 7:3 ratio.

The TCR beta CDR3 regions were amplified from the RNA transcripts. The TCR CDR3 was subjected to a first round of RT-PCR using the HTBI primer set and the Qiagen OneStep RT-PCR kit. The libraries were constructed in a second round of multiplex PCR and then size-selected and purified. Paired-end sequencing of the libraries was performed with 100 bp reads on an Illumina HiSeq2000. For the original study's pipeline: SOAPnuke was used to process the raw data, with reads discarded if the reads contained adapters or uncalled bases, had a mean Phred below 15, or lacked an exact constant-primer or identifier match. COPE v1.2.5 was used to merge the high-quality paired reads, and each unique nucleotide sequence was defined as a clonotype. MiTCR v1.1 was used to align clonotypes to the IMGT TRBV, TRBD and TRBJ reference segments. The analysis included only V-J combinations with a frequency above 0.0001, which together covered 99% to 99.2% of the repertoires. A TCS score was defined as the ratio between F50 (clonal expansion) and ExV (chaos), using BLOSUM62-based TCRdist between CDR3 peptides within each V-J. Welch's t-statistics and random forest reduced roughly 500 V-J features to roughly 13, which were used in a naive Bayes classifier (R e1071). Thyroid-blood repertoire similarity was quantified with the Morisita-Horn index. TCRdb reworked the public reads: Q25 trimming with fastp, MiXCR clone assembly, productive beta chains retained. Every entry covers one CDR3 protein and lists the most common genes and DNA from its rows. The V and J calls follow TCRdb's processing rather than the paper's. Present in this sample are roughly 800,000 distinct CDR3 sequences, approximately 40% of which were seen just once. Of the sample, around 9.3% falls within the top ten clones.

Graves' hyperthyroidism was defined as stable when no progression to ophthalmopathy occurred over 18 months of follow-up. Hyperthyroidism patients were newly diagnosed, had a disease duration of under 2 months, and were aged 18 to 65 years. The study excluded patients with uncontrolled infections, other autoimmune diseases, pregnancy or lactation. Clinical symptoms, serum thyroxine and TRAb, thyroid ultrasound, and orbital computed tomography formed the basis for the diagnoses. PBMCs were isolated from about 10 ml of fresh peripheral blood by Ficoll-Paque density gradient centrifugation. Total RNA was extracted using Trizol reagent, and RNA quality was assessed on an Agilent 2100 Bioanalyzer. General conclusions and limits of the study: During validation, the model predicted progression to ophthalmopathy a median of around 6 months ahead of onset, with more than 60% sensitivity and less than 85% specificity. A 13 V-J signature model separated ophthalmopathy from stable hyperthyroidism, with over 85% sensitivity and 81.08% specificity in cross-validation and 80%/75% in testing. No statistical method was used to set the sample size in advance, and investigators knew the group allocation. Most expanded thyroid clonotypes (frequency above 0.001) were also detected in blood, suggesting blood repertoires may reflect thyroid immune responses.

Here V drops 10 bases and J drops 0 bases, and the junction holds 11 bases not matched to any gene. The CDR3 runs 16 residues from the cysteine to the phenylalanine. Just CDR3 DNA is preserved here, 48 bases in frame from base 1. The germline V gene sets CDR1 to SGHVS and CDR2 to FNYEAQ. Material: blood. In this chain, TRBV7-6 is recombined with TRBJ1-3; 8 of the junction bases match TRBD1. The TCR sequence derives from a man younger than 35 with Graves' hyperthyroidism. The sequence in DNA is TGTGCCACCATTCCAGGGGGCCAGCCCTCTGGAAACACCATATATTTT. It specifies CATIPGGQPSGNTIYF. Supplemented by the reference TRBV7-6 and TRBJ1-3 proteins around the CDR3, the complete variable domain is GAGVSQSPRYKVTKRGQDVALRCDPISGHVSLYWYRQALGQGPEFLTYFNYEAQQDKSGLPNDRFSAERPEGSISTLTIQRTEQRDSAMYRCATIPGGQPSGNTIYFGEGSWLTVV.